This T cell receptor (beta chain) was identified in a study of cytomegalovirus exposure and HLA in healthy donors. In its sample, this clone was seen once. Its antigen is currently unknown. Repertoires were generated with immunoSEQ multiplex PCR, while TCRdb's copy carries only in-frame clones and drops some. The sample shows 200,000 to 250,000 clones, under 95% of them seen only once. The approximately 120-subject validation cohort, separate from the approximately 670-subject first cohort, included the donors. Findings and caveats of the study: The investigators catalogued 150 to 200 TCR beta chains as cytomegalovirus-associated. As confirmed in vitro, a few CMV-associated chains were specific for CMV antigens.

This CDR3 contains 13 residues. The V end was cut by 4 bases, the J end by 1 base, with 8 bases between. Per germline, CDR1 SGHRS and CDR2 YFSETQ. The sequencing input was PBMCs. The source of this sequence is a woman younger than 35 in good health and CMV-seronegative. V gene TRBV5-1 combines with J gene TRBJ2-5; D gene ambiguous. Written as DNA, the CDR3 is TGCGCCAGCAGCATGGCCAGCCAAGAGACCCAGTACTTC. It encodes CASSMASQETQYF.